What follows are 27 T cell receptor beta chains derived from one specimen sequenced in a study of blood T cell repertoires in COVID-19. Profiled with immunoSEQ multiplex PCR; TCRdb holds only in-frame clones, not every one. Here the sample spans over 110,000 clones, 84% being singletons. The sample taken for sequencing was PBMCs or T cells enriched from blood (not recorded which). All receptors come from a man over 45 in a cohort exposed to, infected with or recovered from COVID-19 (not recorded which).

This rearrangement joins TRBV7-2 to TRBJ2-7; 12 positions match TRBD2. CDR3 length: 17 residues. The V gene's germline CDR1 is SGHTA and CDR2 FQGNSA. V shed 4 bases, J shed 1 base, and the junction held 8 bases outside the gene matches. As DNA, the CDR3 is TGTGCCAGCAGCTACACTAGCGGGGGGTCCCTGTCCTACGAGCAGTACTTC. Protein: CASSYTSGGSLSYEQYF.

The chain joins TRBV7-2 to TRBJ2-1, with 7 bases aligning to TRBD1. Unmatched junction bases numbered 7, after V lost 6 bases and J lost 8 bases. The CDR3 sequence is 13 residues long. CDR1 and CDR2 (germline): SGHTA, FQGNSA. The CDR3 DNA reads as TGTGCCAGCAGATGGACAGGTAACCATGAGCAGTTCTTC. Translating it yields CASRWTGNHEQFF.

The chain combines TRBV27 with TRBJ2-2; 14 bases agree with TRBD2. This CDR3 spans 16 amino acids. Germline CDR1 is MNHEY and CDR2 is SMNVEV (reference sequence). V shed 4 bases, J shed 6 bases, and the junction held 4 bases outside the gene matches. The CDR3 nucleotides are TGTGCCAGCAGTTCCGGGACTAGCGGGAGTGCCGGGGAGCTGTTTTTT. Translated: CASSSGTSGSAGELFF.

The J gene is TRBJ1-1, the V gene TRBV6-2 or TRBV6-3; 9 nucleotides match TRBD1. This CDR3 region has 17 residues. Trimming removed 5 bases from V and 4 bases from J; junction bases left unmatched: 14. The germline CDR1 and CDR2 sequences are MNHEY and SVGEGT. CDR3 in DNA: TGTGCCAGCAGTCGGCTGCCACCCGGGACAGGGAGCACTGAAGCTTTCTTT. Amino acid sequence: CASSRLPPGTGSTEAFF.

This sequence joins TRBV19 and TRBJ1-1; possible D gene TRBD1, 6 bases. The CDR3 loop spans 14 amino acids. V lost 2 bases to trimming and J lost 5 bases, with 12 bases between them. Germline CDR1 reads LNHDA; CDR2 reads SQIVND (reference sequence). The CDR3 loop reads CASSIYGGRTEAFF. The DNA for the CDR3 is TGTGCCAGTAGTATATACGGGGGGCGAACTGAAGCTTTCTTT.

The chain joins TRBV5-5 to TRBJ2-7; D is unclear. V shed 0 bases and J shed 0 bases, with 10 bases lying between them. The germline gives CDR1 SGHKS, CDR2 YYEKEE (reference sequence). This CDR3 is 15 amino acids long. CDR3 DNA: TGTGCCAGCAGCTTGGAACAGCTGAGCTCCTACGAGCAGTACTTC. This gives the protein CASSLEQLSSYEQYF.

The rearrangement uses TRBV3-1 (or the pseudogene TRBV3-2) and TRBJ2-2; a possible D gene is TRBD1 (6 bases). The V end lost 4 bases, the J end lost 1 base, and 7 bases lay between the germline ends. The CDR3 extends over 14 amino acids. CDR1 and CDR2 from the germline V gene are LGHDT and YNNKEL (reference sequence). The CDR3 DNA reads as TGTGCCAGCAGCCTGGGACAGAACACCGGGGAGCTGTTTTTT. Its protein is CASSLGQNTGELFF.

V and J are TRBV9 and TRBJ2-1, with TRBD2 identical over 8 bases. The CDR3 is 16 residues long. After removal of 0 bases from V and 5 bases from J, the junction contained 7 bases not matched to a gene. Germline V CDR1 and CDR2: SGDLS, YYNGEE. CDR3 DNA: TGTGCCAGCAGCGTAGGAGGGGGACTAGGGGACAATGAGCAGTTCTTC. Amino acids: CASSVGGGLGDNEQFF.

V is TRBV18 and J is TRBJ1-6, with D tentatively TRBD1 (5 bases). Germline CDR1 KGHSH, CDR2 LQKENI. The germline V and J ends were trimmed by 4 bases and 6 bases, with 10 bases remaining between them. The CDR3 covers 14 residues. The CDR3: CASSLQGGNSPLHF. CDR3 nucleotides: TGTGCCAGCTCACTCCAGGGAGGTAATTCACCCCTCCACTTT.

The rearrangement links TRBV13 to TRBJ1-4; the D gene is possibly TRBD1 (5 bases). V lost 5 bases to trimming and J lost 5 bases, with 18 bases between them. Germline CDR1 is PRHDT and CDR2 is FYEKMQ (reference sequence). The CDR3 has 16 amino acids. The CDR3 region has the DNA TGTGCCAGCAGCGCCGCCGCAGGGTTCGGAAATGAAAAACTGTTTTTT. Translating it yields CASSAAAGFGNEKLFF.

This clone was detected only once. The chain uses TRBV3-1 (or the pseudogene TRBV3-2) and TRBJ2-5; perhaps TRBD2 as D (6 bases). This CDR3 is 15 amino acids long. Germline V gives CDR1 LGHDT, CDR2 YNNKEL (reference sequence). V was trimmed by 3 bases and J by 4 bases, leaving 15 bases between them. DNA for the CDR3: TGTGCCAGCAGCCATCTCGGGACTGGCATAGAGACCCAGTACTTC. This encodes CASSHLGTGIETQYF.

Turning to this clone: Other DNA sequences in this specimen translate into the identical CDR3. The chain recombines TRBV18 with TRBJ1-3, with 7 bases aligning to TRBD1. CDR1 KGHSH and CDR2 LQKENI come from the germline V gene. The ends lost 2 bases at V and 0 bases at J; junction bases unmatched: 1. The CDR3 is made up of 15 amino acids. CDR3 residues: CASSPRDSSGNTIYF. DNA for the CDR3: TGTGCCAGCTCACCAAGGGACAGCTCTGGAAACACCATATATTTT.

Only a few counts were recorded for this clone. The DNA of the CDR3 is TGTGCCAGCAGTGAGGAGGCAGGGGGCTCTGGCTACACCTTC. Protein sequence: CASSEEAGGSGYTF. The chain uses TRBV6-1 and TRBJ1-2; 8 nucleotides align to TRBD1. Germline V lookup: CDR1 MNHNS, CDR2 SASEGT. Trimming removed 3 bases from V and 7 bases from J; junction bases left unmatched: 7. This CDR3 has 14 amino acids.

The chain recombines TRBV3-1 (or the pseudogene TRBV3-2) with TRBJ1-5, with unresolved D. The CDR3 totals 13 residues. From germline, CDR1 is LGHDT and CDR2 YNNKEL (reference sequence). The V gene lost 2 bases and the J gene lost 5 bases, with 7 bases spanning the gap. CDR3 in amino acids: CASSQSRDQPQHF. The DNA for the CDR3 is TGTGCCAGCAGCCAATCGAGGGATCAGCCCCAGCATTTT.

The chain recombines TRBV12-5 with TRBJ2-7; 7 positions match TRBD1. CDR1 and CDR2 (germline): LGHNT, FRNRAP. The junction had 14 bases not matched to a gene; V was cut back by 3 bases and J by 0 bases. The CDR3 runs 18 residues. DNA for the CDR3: TGTGCTAGTGGTTTCCCAACTTCACAGGGGAGCCACTCCTACGAGCAGTACTTC. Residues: CASGFPTSQGSHSYEQYF.

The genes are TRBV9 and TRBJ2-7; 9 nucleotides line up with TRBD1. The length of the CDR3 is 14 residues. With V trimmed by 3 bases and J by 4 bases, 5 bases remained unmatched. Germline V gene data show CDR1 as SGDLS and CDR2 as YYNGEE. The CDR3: CASSEGTGQYEQYF. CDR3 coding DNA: TGTGCCAGCAGCGAGGGGACAGGGCAATACGAGCAGTACTTC. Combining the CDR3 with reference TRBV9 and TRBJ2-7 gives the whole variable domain DSGVTQTPKHLITATGQRVTLRCSPRSGDLSVYWYQQSLDQGLQFLIQYYNGEERAKGNILERFSAQQFPDLHSELNLSSLELGDSALYFCASSEGTGQYEQYFGPGTRLTVT.

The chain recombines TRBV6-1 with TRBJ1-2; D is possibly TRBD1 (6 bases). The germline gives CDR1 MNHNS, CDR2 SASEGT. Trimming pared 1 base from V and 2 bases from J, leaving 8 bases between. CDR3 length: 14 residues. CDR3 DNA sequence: TGTGCCAGCAGTGAAGTAAGGGGGAACTATGGCTACACCTTC. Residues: CASSEVRGNYGYTF.

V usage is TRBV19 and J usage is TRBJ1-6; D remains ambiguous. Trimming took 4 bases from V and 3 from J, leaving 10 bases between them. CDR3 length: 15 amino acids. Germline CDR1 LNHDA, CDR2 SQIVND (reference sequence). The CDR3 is CASSNSGLYNSPLHF. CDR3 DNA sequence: TGTGCCAGTAGTAATAGCGGCCTCTATAATTCACCCCTCCACTTT.

CDR3 DNA: TGCAGCGTGGGGCGATCTGGGGACTATGGCTACACCTTC. Protein product: CSVGRSGDYGYTF. The chain recombines TRBV29-1 with TRBJ1-2; a weak D match, TRBD1 (5 bases). This CDR3 spans 13 amino acids. The germline CDR1 and CDR2 sequences are SQVTM and ANQGSEA. The V end was cut by 6 bases, the J end by 3 bases, with 14 bases between.

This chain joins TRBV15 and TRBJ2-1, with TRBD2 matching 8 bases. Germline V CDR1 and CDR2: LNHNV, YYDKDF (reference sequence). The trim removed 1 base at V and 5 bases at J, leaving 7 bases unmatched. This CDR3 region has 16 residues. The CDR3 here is CATSRGWRGDDNEQFF. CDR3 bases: TGTGCCACCAGCAGAGGCTGGCGGGGGGATGACAATGAGCAGTTCTTC.

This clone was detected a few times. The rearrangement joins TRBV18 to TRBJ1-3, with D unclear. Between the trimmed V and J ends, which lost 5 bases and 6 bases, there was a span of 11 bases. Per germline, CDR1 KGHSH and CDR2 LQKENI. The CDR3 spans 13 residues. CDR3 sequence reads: CASSVDIENTIYF. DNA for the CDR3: TGTGCCAGCTCAGTCGACATTGAAAACACCATATATTTT.

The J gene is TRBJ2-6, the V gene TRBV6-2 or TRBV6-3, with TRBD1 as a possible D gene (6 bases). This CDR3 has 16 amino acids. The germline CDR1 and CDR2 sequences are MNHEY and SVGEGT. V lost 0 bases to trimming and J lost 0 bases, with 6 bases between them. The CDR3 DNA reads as TGTGCCAGCAGTTACTCAGGGGGCTCTGGGGCCAACGTCCTGACTTTC. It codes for CASSYSGGSGANVLTF.

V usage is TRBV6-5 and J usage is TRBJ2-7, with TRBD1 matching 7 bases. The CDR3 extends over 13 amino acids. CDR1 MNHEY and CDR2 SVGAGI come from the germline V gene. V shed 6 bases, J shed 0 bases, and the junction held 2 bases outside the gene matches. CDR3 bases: TGTGCCAGCAGGGACAGGTACTCCTACGAGCAGTACTTC. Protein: CASRDRYSYEQYF.

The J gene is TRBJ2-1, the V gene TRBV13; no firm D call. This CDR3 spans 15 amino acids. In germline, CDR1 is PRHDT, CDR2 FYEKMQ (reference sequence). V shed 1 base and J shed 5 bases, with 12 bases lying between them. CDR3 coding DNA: TGTGCCAGCAGCTTAGAGAGCCATAAGAACAATGAGCAGTTCTTC. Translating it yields CASSLESHKNNEQFF.

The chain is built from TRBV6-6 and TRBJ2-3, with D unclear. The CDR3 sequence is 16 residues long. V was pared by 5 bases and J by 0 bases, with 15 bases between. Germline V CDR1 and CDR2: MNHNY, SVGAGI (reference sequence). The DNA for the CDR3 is TGTGCCAGCAGTCCGGGTCGATCGCCTAGCACAGATACGCAGTATTTT. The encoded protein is CASSPGRSPSTDTQYF.

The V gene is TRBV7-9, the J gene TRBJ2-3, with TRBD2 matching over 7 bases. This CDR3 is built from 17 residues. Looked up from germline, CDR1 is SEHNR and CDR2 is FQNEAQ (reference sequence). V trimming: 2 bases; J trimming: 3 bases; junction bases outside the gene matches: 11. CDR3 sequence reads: CASSLLREFGRTDTQYF. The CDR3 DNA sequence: TGTGCCAGCAGCTTATTGCGGGAGTTTGGCAGGACAGATACGCAGTATTTT.

In nucleotides, the CDR3 is TGCGCCAGCAGCCAATCTCATGCGGGTGAGCAGTTCTTC. It codes for CASSQSHAGEQFF. This chain links TRBV4-3 with TRBJ2-1, with a tentative D call TRBD2 (5 bases). The CDR3 spans 13 residues. With 2 bases removed from V and 9 bases from J, the gap between germline ends came to 11 bases. Germline CDR1 reads LGHNA; CDR2 reads YSLEER.